The 10 T cell receptor beta chains in this list originate from one sample, sequenced in a study of neurological immune-mediated disorders. MiXCR, applied by TCRdb to the 5' RACE reads, yields one record per CDR3 protein. The table has about 52,000 distinct CDR3 sequences, about 3.5% seen once. Sequenced material: PBMCs. Receptors were obtained from a man aged 25-45 years with multiple sclerosis.

This clonotype was seen many times. This rearrangement joins TRBV9 to TRBJ1-2; D gene ambiguous. Trimming removed 1 base from V and 3 bases from J, with 4 bases in between. From germline, CDR1 is SGDLS and CDR2 YYNGEE. This CDR3 is 12 amino acids long. CDR3 loop: CASSVRYYGYTF. In nucleotides, the CDR3 is TGTGCCAGCAGCGTAAGGTACTATGGCTACACCTTC.

This clonotype was counted ten times or more. This sequence joins TRBV9 and TRBJ2-3; perhaps TRBD2 as D (6 bases). Deletions cut 4 bases from V and 5 bases from J, with 20 bases between. Germline CDR1 is SGDLS and CDR2 is YYNGEE. The CDR3 runs 16 residues. CDR3 region: CASSTTRTTKLDTQYF. The CDR3 DNA is TGTGCCAGCAGCACCACTCGGACTACGAAATTAGATACGCAGTATTTT.

This clonotype was seen at least ten times. This chain uses TRBV30 with TRBJ1-5; D is perhaps TRBD1 (6 bases). The CDR3 extends over 13 amino acids. The V and J ends lost 5 bases and 4 bases respectively, with 12 bases between them. CDR1 GTSNPN and CDR2 SVGIG come from the germline V gene (reference sequence). The CDR3 loop is CAWGTPDNQPQHF. CDR3 DNA sequence: TGTGCCTGGGGGACACCAGATAATCAGCCCCAGCATTTT.

This clonotype has at least ten counts. The V gene is TRBV5-1, the J gene TRBJ2-1; D is unresolved. The V gene lost 1 base and the J gene lost 8 bases, with 13 bases spanning the gap. Germline assignment: CDR1 SGHRS and CDR2 YFSETQ. The CDR3 has 14 residues. The CDR3 protein is CASSLLTTGYEQFF. The CDR3 DNA is TGCGCCAGCAGCTTGCTTACTACGGGCTATGAGCAGTTCTTC.

This clonotype was seen only a few times. V gene TRBV20-1 combines with J gene TRBJ2-3; D remains unclear. The germline gives CDR1 DFQATT, CDR2 SNEGSKA (reference sequence). The germline V and J ends were trimmed by 7 bases and 2 bases, with 16 bases remaining between them. The CDR3 length is 14 residues. DNA for the CDR3: TGCAGTGTCACCCAACCAGGCCCCACAGATACGCAGTATTTT. As protein: CSVTQPGPTDTQYF.

This clonotype appeared a few times. The chain joins TRBV12-3 or TRBV12-4 to TRBJ1-1, with D unresolved. The CDR3 runs 15 residues. The V end lost 4 bases, the J end lost 12 bases, and 24 bases lay between the germline ends. CDR3 DNA sequence: TGTGCCAGCAGTTCCAGCCCGGAAAGGACTACCACTACTTTCTTT. Translation: CASSSSPERTTTTFF.

This clonotype occurred many times. The CDR3 is CSGEGNGYTF. CDR3 nucleotide sequence: TGCAGTGGGGAGGGAAATGGCTACACCTTC. This rearrangement joins TRBV20-1 to TRBJ1-2, with no clear D. Trimming cost V 7 bases and J 6 bases, with 9 bases left between them. CDR1 is DFQATT, CDR2 SNEGSKA, per germline (reference sequence). This CDR3 is 10 amino acids long.

This clonotype has ten or more counts. The chain recombines TRBV27 with TRBJ2-7; 9 bases match TRBD1. CDR1 and CDR2 from the germline V gene are MNHEY and SMNVEV (reference sequence). There are 12 residues in the CDR3. V dropped 6 bases and J dropped 6; count of bases not matched to a gene: 3. The CDR3 loop reads CASSKTGGEQYF. The DNA for the CDR3 is TGTGCCAGCAGCAAGACAGGGGGCGAGCAGTACTTC.

This clonotype has ten or more counts. J is TRBJ1-1 and V is TRBV12-3 or TRBV12-4, with D possibly TRBD1 on 5 matching bases. The CDR3 is 12 residues long. Trimming left V 6 bases short and J 5 bases short, with 10 bases between. CDR3 sequence (DNA): TGTGCCAGCAGCTTTGGGGGAACTGAAGCTTTCTTT. Protein sequence: CASSFGGTEAFF.

As to this clonotype: It may be a read error: a sequence one base away is much more abundant. CDR3 residues: CASSLGVSGGQGDFF. CDR3 coding DNA: TGCGCCAGCAGCTTGGGAGTGTCGGGGGGCCAAGGAGATTTCTTT. The chain uses TRBV5-1 and TRBJ1-1, with D perhaps TRBD1 (6 bases). The CDR3 contains 15 residues. V dropped 0 bases and J dropped 13 bases, with 22 bases sitting between them. Germline V gene data show CDR1 as SGHRS and CDR2 as YFSETQ.